These T cell receptor beta chains were read from a single sample in a study of cytomegalovirus exposure and HLA in healthy donors. Clones were read by immunoSEQ multiplex PCR, and TCRdb kept only the in-frame ones, dropping some. In the table there are 200,000 or so clones, more than 75% of which are singletons. Sample: PBMCs. These receptors came from a young man in good health and CMV-seropositive. Each CDR3 is given with its conserved first and last residue.

cdr3_length v_call cdr3_aa
15 TRBV7-3 CASSLGPGGNTEAFF
13 TRBV18 CASSPPGVYEQYF
12 TRBV6-5 CASIQSSLGYTF
14 TRBV9 CASSVGTKDTEAFF
11 TRBV29-1 CSVEGGETQYF
13 TRBV27 CASSPTGFAKLFF
13 TRBV29-1 CSAQGAGGYGYTF
12 TRBV9 CASSLAGNTIYF
15 TRBV4-1 CASSREQGMGYEQYF
15 TRBV19 CASRAGQGSPNEQFF
15 TRBV2 CASSGLWTANYGYTF
16 TRBV6-5 CASSYTGTGLRETQYF
17 TRBV5-4 CASSSPVAGGRSYEQYF
17 TRBV5-1 CASSLAPAGPNTGELFF
13 TRBV9 CASSDLAGVAQYF
16 TRBV27 CASSPSTGEVGQPQHF
15 TRBV5-1 CASSPVGTGFDEQYF
13 TRBV7-9 CASSLRSDYGYTF
17 TRBV9 CASGSPRTGARRTEAFF
15 TRBV30 CAWSQDRRSTDTQYF
16 TRBV4-1 CASSQDPPPSEYEQYF
12 TRBV4-1 CASSQPRGEQYF
14 TRBV27 CASSFTGRPYEQYF
17 TRBV5-6 CASSWGGTADAYQPQHF
15 TRBV2 CASSEWTGVSYEQYF
14 TRBV5-4 CASSGKREGDTQYF
17 TRBV30 CAWRKYFGAGGSDTQYF
16 TRBV11-3 CASSYDLGLGNNEQFF
16 TRBV4-2 CASSPGTGEWGTEAFF
13 TRBV28 CASRETRPDTQYF
15 TRBV10-3 CAISEMTGTNYGYTF
15 TRBV28 CASSPLSGRAYEQYF
16 TRBV28 CASSWTGGGKNTEAFF
15 TRBV2 CASTPGGGAFYEQYF
14 TRBV28 CASSLTGLRYEQYF
15 TRBV18 CASSPSGSQAREQYF
12 TRBV30 CASRPTQEKLFF
15 TRBV4-2 CASSQARGLVHEQYF
15 TRBV25-1 CASSGKATGSYEQYF
14 TRBV28 CASSFSGMNTEAFF
14 TRBV7-3 CASSLKGAGETQYF
14 TRBV6-1 CASSEVEGMGGYTF
16 TRBV19 CASSLDRTANTGELFF
13 TRBV30 CAWEPSGTPEQYF
15 TRBV7-9 CASETGETGANVLTF
15 TRBV5-4 CASGIGGTKDNEQFF
16 TRBV18 CASSPPNRGASYEQYF
13 TRBV29-1 CSVVSRGKETQYF
15 TRBV2 CASPGLAGAYNEQFF
15 TRBV7-2 CASSLGPGEGYEQYF
11 TRBV29-1 CSAGSGGEQYF
19 TRBV18 CASSPVSGGQGQGATEAFF
11 TRBV13 CASSWGVEAFF
18 TRBV11-3 CASSKGLAATDSYNEQFF